The sequence of this TCR beta chain was determined in a study of blood T cell repertoires in COVID-19. Study-level information: Donors in the United States, Italy and Spain gave samples during acute or convalescent COVID-19. PBMCs, B-cell-depleted T cells, or T cells were the source of the cDNA or gDNA that made up the material.

Per the original methods: Amplification of reference gene primers provided the estimated nucleated cell counts. Profiling relied on immunoSEQ multiplex PCR, and the TCRdb table lists in-frame clones only, not all of them. The V and J calls and clone size come from that table; D and trimming were worked out from the DNA. The sample carries about 160,000 clones, roughly 87% recorded once. With 3 bases clipped from V and 5 bases from J, the junction kept 1 base outside the gene matches. Germline CDR1 reads LGHDT; CDR2 reads YNNKEL (reference sequence). CDR3 length: 14 amino acids. J is TRBJ1-6 and V is TRBV3-1 (or the pseudogene TRBV3-2), with 7 bases aligning to TRBD1. The TCR originated in a woman in her sixties who had recovered from COVID-19. The sequenced sample consisted of peripheral blood. CDR3 nucleotide sequence: TGTGCCAGCAGCCAGGGACAGAATAATTCACCCCTCCACTTT. Amino acid sequence: CASSQGQNNSPLHF.